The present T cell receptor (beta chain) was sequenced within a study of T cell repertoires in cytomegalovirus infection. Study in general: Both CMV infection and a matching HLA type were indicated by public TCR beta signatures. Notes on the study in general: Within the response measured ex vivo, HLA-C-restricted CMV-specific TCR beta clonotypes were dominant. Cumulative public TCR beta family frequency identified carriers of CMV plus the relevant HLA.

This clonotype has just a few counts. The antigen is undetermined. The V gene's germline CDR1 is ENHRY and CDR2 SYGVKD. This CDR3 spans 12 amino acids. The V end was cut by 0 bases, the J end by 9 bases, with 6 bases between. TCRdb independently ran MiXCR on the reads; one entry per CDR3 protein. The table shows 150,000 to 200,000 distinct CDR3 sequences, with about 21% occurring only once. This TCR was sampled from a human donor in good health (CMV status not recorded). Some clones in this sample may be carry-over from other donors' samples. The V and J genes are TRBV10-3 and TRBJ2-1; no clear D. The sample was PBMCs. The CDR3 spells CAISESRFEQFF. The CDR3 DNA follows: TGTGCCATCAGTGAGTCTAGGTTTGAGCAGTTCTTC.